This T cell receptor (beta chain) was sequenced during a study of blood T cell repertoires in COVID-19. The repertoire was sequenced with immunoSEQ multiplex PCR; TCRdb's copy has only in-frame clones and lacks some. The table has a few hundred thousand clones, roughly 80% seen once; the top ten hold roughly 4%. Germline V gene lookup returns CDR1 DFQATT and CDR2 SNEGSKA (reference sequence). The CDR3 sequence is 11 residues long. V dropped 5 bases and J dropped 4 bases, with 8 bases sitting between them. The chain couples TRBV20-1 to TRBJ1-1, with unresolved D. Sequencing input: PBMCs or T cells enriched from blood (not recorded which). The receptor's source is a man aged 25-45 years with acute COVID-19. CDR3 loop: CSAPYPTEAFF. DNA for the CDR3: TGCAGTGCTCCCTATCCCACTGAAGCTTTCTTT.